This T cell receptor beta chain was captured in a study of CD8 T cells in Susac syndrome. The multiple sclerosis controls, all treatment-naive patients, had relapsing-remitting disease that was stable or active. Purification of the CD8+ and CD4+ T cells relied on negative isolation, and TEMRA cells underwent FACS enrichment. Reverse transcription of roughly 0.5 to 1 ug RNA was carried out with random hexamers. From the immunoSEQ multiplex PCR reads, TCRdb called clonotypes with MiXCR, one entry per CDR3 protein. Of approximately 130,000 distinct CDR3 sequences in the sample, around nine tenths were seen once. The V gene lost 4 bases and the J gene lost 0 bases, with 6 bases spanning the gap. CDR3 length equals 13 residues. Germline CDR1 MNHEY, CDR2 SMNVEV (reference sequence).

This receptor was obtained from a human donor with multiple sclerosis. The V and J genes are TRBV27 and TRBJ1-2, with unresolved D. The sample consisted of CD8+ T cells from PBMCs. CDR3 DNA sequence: TGTGCCAGCAGTTCTGACACTAACTATGGCTACACCTTC. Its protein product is CASSSDTNYGYTF.